In this sample, the clone carrying this T cell receptor beta chain turned up a few times. The PCR employed 60 Vbeta primers together with 13 Jbeta primers. TCRdb's copy holds only in-frame clones and misses some; the assay was immunoSEQ multiplex PCR. The repertoire holds some 150,000 clones, 80% seen once, with over 2% in the top ten. The source of the sample is a study of cytomegalovirus exposure and HLA in healthy donors. In germline, CDR1 is SGHRS, CDR2 YFSETQ. J lost 6 bases, V lost 4 bases, and 4 bases had no gene match. CDR3 length: 14 residues. Sequencing was performed on PBMCs. The chain joins TRBV5-1 to TRBJ1-5; 10 nucleotides agree with TRBD1. This sequence originates from a man aged 50 to 59 in good health and CMV-seronegative. The CDR3 is CASSERQGAQPQHF. The CDR3 DNA sequence: TGCGCCAGCAGCGAGCGACAGGGGGCTCAGCCCCAGCATTTT.